The 13 T cell receptor beta chains in this list originate from one sample, sequenced in a study of beta chain features in type 1 diabetes. The study reverse transcribed the entire isolated RNA, so it sequenced expressed TCRB transcripts. Clones were sequenced by immunoSEQ multiplex PCR, and TCRdb holds only the in-frame ones, with some missing. The sample lists 250,000 or so clones, 25% to 30% occurring once. The sequenced sample consisted of central memory CD4+ T cells from blood. These receptor sequences come from a man aged 25 to 40 in good health.

This chain uses TRBV7-9 with TRBJ1-2; 10 bases map to TRBD1. J was trimmed by 6 bases and V by 1 base; bases with no gene match: 5. Germline CDR1 is SEHNR and CDR2 is FQNEAQ (reference sequence). The CDR3 is 15 amino acids. As DNA, the CDR3 is TGTGCCAGCAGCTTAGAGAGACAGGGGGCGGATGGCTACACCTTC. This encodes CASSLERQGADGYTF. The variable domain in full, with the rest retrieved from reference TRBV7-9 and TRBJ1-2, is DTGVSQNPRHKITKRGQNVTFRCDPISEHNRLYWYRQTLGQGPEFLTYFQNEAQLEKSRLLSDRFSAERPKGSFSTLEIQRTEQGDSAMYLCASSLERQGADGYTFGSGTRLTVV.

V gene TRBV6-5 combines with J gene TRBJ2-7; possible D gene TRBD2, 6 bases. Germline CDR1 MNHEY, CDR2 SVGAGI. The germline V and J ends were trimmed by 7 bases and 6 bases, with 22 bases remaining between them. The CDR3 runs 15 residues. The CDR3 DNA reads TGTGCCAGCACCCCGGGACTTACATTACCGGGCGAGCAGTACTTC. It is translated as CASTPGLTLPGEQYF.

There are a few counts of this clone. The CDR3 region has the DNA TGTGCCAGCAGTCGTTACAGGGGAATCACTGAAGCTTTCTTT. Its protein is CASSRYRGITEAFF. V gene TRBV6-5 combines with J gene TRBJ1-1, with TRBD1 matching 7 bases. Germline V lookup: CDR1 MNHEY, CDR2 SVGAGI. The ends lost 5 bases at V and 4 bases at J; junction bases unmatched: 7. This CDR3 region has 14 residues.

In this sample, this clone turned up once. This chain links TRBV5-1 with TRBJ1-1; TRBD1 is a possible D gene (6 bases). The CDR3 extends over 16 amino acids. The V end was cut by 5 bases, the J end by 1 base, with 18 bases between. Germline values: CDR1 SGHRS, CDR2 YFSETQ. CDR3 loop: CASREQGARGNTEAFF. The CDR3 DNA follows: TGCGCCAGCAGGGAACAGGGCGCGCGTGGGAACACTGAAGCTTTCTTT.

The chain recombines TRBV5-4 with TRBJ2-3; D may match TRBD1 or TRBD2 (5 bases each). With 3 bases removed from V and 1 base from J, the gap between germline ends came to 12 bases. Germline CDR1 reads SGHNT; CDR2 reads YYREEE (reference sequence). The CDR3 is 15 residues long. The CDR3 DNA is TGTGCCAGCAGCTCCCGGGACGGAGGCACAGATACGCAGTATTTT. Its translation is CASSSRDGGTDTQYF.

This clone was seen a few times. The chain combines TRBV15 with TRBJ2-7; 7 bases agree with TRBD1. This CDR3 is built from 13 residues. CDR1 is LNHNV, CDR2 YYDKDF, per germline (reference sequence). Germline trimming cut 4 bases from V and 7 bases from J; bases unmatched to any gene: 7. The CDR3 reads CATSTRDRGEQYF. As DNA, the CDR3 is TGTGCCACCAGCACCCGGGACAGAGGGGAGCAGTACTTC.

This chain connects TRBV7-2 to TRBJ2-1; D may be TRBD2 (5 bases). CDR1 and CDR2 from the germline V gene are SGHTA and FQGNSA. V shed 3 bases and J shed 1 base, with 10 bases lying between them. The CDR3 runs to 15 residues. CDR3 DNA sequence: TGTGCCAGCAGCTTGTCTCGAGGGTCCTACAATGAGCAGTTCTTC. This translates into CASSLSRGSYNEQFF.

This chain joins TRBV6-6 and TRBJ2-3; D is unresolved. V gave up 2 bases and J gave up 6 bases, with 18 bases separating them. CDR3 length: 16 amino acids. Germline assignment: CDR1 MNHNY and CDR2 SVGAGI (reference sequence). The CDR3 protein is CASSYGVGKVSDTQYF. The CDR3 nucleotides are TGTGCCAGCAGTTACGGGGTCGGAAAGGTTTCGGATACGCAGTATTTT.

This clone has only a few counts. V gene TRBV27 combines with J gene TRBJ2-4; no reliable D call. This CDR3 has 14 residues. Trimming left V 3 bases short and J 0 bases short, with 6 bases between. Germline values: CDR1 MNHEY, CDR2 SMNVEV (reference sequence). The CDR3 DNA reads as TGTGCCAGCAGTTTTGCCTTAGCCAAAAACATTCAGTACTTC. Its protein product is CASSFALAKNIQYF.

The V call is TRBV7-2, the J call TRBJ2-5; TRBD2 matches 8 bases. The V and J ends lost 3 bases and 5 bases, in that order; junction bases with no gene match: 2. Germline values: CDR1 SGHTA, CDR2 FQGNSA. This CDR3 is built from 13 residues. The CDR3: CASSLRGDETQYF. The CDR3 region has the DNA TGTGCCAGCAGCTTGCGGGGGGACGAGACCCAGTACTTC.

The chain is built from TRBV6-5 and TRBJ2-2, with D unclear. This CDR3 comprises 13 residues. From germline, CDR1 is MNHEY and CDR2 SVGAGI. V was shortened by 8 bases and J by 7 bases, with 14 bases between the two germline ends. CDR3 residues: CASRAGNYGELFF. The CDR3 coding sequence is TGTGCCAGCCGGGCCGGAAATTACGGGGAGCTGTTTTTT.

This clone was picked up a small number of times. Other nucleotide sequences from this sample produce the same CDR3. J is TRBJ2-3 and V is TRBV18; the D is unclear. Per germline, CDR1 KGHSH and CDR2 LQKENI. The CDR3 totals 12 residues. V lost 5 bases, J lost 3 bases, and 6 bases lay in between. The CDR3 here is CASSGDTDTQYF. DNA for the CDR3: TGTGCCAGCTCAGGGGATACAGATACGCAGTATTTT.

This chain links TRBV25-1 with TRBJ2-1; D assignment may be TRBD1 or TRBD2 (5 bases each). Deletions cut 1 base from V and 5 bases from J, with 12 bases between. CDR3 size: 15 residues. Germline CDR1 MGHDK, CDR2 SYGVNS. CDR3 nucleotide sequence: TGTGCCAGCAGTGAATTTGGAGGCAGGGACAATGAGCAGTTCTTC. Protein: CASSEFGGRDNEQFF. The full variable domain, rest sourced from reference TRBV25-1 and TRBJ2-1, is EADIYQTPRYLVIGTGKKITLECSQTMGHDKMYWYQQDPGMELHLIHYSYGVNSTEKGDLSSESTVSRIRTEHFPLTLESARPSHTSQYLCASSEFGGRDNEQFFGPGTRLTVL.